This T cell receptor (beta chain) was recovered during a study of T cell responses to AZD1222 COVID-19 vaccine. At the level of the study: Second doses at about 4 or about 12 weeks were pooled. Findings and caveats of the study: Among AZD1222 vaccinees, only five to seven were seropositive at baseline. Nearly half of spike-specific TCRs reportedly target unmutated variant regions. Among the donors, most were white British and more were female, and clonal diversity was possibly underestimated.

Clones were read by immunoSEQ multiplex PCR, and TCRdb kept only the in-frame ones, dropping some. This table holds just under 85,000 clones, 86% found once. V lost 3 bases to trimming and J lost 5 bases; unmatched junction nucleotides: 6. The CDR3 is made up of 15 amino acids. The germline V gene encodes CDR1 MDHEN and CDR2 SYDVKM. On this clone itself: Its antigen remains unknown.

Sequencing used peripheral blood, obtained on day 0 of AZD1222 vaccination. This sequence joins TRBV28 and TRBJ1-2; TRBD1 matches at 10 bases. This TCR was sampled from an adult in good health. This chain's CDR3 is CASSLKRQGAYGYTF. The CDR3 nucleotides read TGTGCCAGCAGTTTGAAAAGACAGGGGGCGTATGGCTACACCTTC.